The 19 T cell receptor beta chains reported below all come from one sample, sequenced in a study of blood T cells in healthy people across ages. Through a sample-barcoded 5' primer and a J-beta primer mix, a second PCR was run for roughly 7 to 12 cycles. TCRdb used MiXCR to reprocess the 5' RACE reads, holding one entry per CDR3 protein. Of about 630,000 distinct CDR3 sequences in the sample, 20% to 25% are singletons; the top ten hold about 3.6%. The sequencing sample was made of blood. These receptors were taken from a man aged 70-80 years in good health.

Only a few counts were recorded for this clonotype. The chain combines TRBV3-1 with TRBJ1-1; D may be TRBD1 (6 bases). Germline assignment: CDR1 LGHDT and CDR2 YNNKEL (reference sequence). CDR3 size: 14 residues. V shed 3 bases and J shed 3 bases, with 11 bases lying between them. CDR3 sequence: CASSQSYRDTEAFF. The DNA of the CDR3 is TGTGCCAGCAGCCAGTCCTACAGGGACACTGAAGCTTTCTTT.

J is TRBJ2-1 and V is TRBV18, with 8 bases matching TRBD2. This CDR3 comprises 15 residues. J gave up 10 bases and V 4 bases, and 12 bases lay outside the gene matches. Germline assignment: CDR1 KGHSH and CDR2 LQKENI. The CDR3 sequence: CASSLGLADGGEQFF. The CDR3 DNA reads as TGTGCCAGCTCACTAGGACTAGCCGACGGCGGCGAGCAGTTCTTC.

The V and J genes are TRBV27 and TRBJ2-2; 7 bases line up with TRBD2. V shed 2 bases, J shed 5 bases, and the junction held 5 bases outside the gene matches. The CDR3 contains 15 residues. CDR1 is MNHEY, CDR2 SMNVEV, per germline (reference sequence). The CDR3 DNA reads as TGTGCCAGCAGTTTACTAGCGGACCCAACCGGGGAGCTGTTTTTT. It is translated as CASSLLADPTGELFF.

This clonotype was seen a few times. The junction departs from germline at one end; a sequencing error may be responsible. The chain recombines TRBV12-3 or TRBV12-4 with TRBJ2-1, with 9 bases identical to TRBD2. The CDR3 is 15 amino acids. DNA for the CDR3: TGTGCCAGCAGCTTAGTACTAGCGGGTCGTCCTGAGCAGTTCTTC. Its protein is CASSLVLAGRPEQFF.

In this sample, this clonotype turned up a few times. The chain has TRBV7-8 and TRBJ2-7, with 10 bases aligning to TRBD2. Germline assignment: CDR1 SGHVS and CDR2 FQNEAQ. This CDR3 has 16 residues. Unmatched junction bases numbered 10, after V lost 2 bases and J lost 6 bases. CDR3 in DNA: TGTGCCAGCAGCTTATTACAGCGGGAGGGCCGAGGCGAGCAGTACTTC. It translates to CASSLLQREGRGEQYF.

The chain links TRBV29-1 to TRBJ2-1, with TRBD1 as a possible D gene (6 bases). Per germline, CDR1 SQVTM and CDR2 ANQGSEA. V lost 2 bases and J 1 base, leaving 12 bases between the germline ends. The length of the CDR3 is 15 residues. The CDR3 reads CSVEFRGGSYNEQFF. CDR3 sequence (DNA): TGCAGCGTTGAATTTCGAGGGGGTTCCTACAATGAGCAGTTCTTC.

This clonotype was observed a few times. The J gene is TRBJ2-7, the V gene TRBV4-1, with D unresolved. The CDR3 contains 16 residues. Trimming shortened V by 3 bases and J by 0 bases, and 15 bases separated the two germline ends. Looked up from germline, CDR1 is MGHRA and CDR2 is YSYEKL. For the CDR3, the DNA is TGCGCCAGCAGCCAGGCGGCACAGCTAAGCTCCTACGAGCAGTACTTC. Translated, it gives CASSQAAQLSSYEQYF.

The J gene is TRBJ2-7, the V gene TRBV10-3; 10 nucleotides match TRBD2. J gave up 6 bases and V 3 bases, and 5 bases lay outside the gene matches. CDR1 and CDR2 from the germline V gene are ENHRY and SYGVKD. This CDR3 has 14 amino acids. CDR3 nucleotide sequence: TGTGCCATCAGTGACCTAGCGGGAGAATCCGAGCAGTACTTC. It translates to CAISDLAGESEQYF.

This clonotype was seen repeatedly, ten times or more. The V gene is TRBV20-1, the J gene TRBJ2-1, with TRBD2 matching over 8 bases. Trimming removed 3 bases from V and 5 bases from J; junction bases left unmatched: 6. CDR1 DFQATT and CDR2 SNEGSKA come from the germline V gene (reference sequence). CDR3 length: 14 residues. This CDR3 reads CSASRLAGNNEQFF. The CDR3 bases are TGCAGTGCTAGTCGCCTAGCGGGTAACAATGAGCAGTTCTTC.

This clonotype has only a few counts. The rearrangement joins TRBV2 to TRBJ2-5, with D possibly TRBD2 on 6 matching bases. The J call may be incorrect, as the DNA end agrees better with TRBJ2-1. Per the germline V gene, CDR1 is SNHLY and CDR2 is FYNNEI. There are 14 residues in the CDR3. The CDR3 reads CASSEALARDEQFF. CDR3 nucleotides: TGTGCCAGCAGTGAAGCGCTAGCGCGCGATGAGCAGTTCTTC.

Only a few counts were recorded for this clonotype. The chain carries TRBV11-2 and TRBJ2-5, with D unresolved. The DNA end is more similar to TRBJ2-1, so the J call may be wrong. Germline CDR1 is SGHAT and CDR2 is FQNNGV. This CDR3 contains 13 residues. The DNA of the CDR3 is TGTGCCAGCAGCTCCGGGCTAGGGAATGAGCAGTTCTTC. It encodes CASSSGLGNEQFF.

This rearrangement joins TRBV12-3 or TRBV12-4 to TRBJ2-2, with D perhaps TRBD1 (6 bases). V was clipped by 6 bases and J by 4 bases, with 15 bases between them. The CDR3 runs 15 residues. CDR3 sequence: CASRPRLGGTGELFF. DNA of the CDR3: TGTGCCAGCAGACCGAGGTTAGGGGGCACCGGGGAGCTGTTTTTT.

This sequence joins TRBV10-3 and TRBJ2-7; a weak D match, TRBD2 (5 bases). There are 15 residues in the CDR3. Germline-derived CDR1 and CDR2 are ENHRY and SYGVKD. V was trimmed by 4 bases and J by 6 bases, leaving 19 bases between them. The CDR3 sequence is CAISGARERSSEQYF. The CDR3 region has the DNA TGTGCCATCAGTGGGGCGAGGGAACGTTCTTCCGAGCAGTACTTC.

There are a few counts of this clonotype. The CDR3 DNA reads TGTGCCAGCAGTTTTGATATGACTGAAGCTTTCTTT. Its translation: CASSFDMTEAFF. The chain employs TRBV12-3 or TRBV12-4 and TRBJ1-1; no clear D gene. This CDR3 contains 12 residues. Trimming stripped 3 bases from V and 5 bases from J, with 7 bases between.

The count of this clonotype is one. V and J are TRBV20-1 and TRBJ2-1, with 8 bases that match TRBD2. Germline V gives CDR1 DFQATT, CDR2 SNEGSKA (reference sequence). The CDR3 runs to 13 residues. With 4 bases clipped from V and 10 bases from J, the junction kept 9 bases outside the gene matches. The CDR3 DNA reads TGCAGTGCTAATCGACTAGCGCCCAGCGAGCAGTTCTTC. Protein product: CSANRLAPSEQFF.

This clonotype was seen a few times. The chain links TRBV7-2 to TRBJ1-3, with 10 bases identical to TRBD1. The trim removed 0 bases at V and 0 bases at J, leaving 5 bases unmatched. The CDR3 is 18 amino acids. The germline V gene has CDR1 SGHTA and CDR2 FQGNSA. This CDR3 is CASSLASGQGGSGNTIYF. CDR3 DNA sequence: TGTGCCAGCAGCTTAGCCTCCGGACAGGGGGGCTCTGGAAACACCATATATTTT.

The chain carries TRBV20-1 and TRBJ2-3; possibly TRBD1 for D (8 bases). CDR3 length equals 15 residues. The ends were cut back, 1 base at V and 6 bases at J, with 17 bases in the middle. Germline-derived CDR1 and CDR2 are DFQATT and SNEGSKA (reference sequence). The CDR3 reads CSARVPDREGDTQYF. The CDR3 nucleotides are TGCAGTGCTAGAGTTCCGGACAGGGAGGGTGATACGCAGTATTTT.

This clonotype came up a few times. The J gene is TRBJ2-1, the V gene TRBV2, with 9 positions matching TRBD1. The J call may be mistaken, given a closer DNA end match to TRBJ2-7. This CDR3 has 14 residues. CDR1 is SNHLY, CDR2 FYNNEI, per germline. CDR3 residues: CASSYGTGSREQYF. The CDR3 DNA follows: TGTGCCAGCAGTTACGGGACAGGGTCCCGCGAGCAGTACTTC.

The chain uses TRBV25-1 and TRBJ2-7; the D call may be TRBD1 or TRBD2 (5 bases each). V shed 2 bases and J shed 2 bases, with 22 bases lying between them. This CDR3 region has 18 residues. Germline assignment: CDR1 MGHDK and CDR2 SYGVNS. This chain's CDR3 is CASSETGPTNLGTYEQYF. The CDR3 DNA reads TGTGCCAGCAGTGAAACGGGGCCCACGAACTTAGGAACCTACGAGCAGTACTTC.